A selection of T cell receptor beta chains follows, all from one sample in a study of blood T cell repertoires in COVID-19. Only in-frame clones appear in the TCRdb table, and some are missing; sequencing was by immunoSEQ multiplex PCR. The sample includes more than 65,000 clones, roughly 86% of them seen just once. The sample was peripheral blood. These receptor sequences come from a human donor in a cohort sampled during active COVID-19. CDR3s include the opening cysteine and the closing phenylalanine or tryptophan. The D gene is left open where the match is weak. Clone size, where shown, is once, few, many, or a class for clones that have expanded.

>TRBV7-8|-|few|TRBJ1-1
CASSLARVNTEAFF
TGTGCCAGCAGCTTAGCGCGGGTGAACACTGAAGCTTTCTTT
>TRBV6-5|-|-|TRBJ1-1
CASRLDWNTEAFF
TGTGCCAGCAGGCTAGACTGGAACACTGAAGCTTTCTTT
>TRBV21-1|-|-|TRBJ2-5
CASSKDATVQETQYF
TGTGCCAGCAGCAAGGACGCGACAGTGCAAGAGACCCAGTACTTC
>TRBV6-4|TRBD1|-|TRBJ2-3
CASSDSYGQGTDTQYF
TGTGCCAGCAGTGACTCCTACGGACAGGGGACAGATACGCAGTATTTT
>TRBV19|TRBD1|few|TRBJ1-2
CASGTASYGYTF
TGTGCCAGTGGGACAGCCTCTTATGGCTACACCTTC
>TRBV19|-|few|TRBJ1-1
CASIRRENTEAFF
TGTGCCAGTATCCGCCGGGAGAACACTGAAGCTTTCTTT
>TRBV3-1/TRBV3-2|-|-|TRBJ1-2
CASSQGNYGYTF
TGTGCCAGCAGCCAGGGCAACTATGGCTACACCTTC
>TRBV9|TRBD1|-|TRBJ1-2
CASSEAPAGGGYGYTF
TGTGCCAGCAGCGAGGCCCCGGCAGGGGGTGGCTATGGCTACACCTTC
>TRBV5-1|-|-|TRBJ2-5
CASAAGWVPLQETQYF
TGCGCCAGCGCGGCAGGGTGGGTTCCACTGCAAGAGACCCAGTACTTC
>TRBV5-6|-|once|TRBJ1-5
CASSQGLSNQPQHF
TGTGCCAGCTCTCAGGGGTTGTCCAATCAGCCCCAGCATTTT
>TRBV3-1/TRBV3-2|TRBD1|-|TRBJ2-7
CASRDRGTYEQYF
TGTGCCAGCCGCGACAGGGGGACCTACGAGCAGTACTTC
>TRBV30|TRBD2|-|TRBJ2-4
CAWSVSGGKNIQYF
TGTGCCTGGAGTGTAAGCGGGGGCAAAAACATTCAGTACTTC
>TRBV18|TRBD1|-|TRBJ1-2
CASSYNTGTESYGYTF
TGTGCCAGCTCGTACAATACCGGGACAGAGTCCTATGGCTACACCTTC
>TRBV19|-|-|TRBJ1-1
CASSRWGGMNTEAFF
TGTGCCAGTAGTAGATGGGGGGGGATGAACACTGAAGCTTTCTTT
>TRBV5-1|TRBD2|-|TRBJ2-7
CASSAPSGGPYEQYF
TGCGCCAGCAGCGCCCCTAGCGGGGGACCATACGAGCAGTACTTC
>TRBV5-1|-|-|TRBJ1-1
CATRGQPNTEAFF
TGCGCCACCCGTGGACAGCCGAACACTGAAGCTTTCTTT
>TRBV7-9|TRBD2|once|TRBJ2-3
CASQGTSGSTDTQYF
TGTGCCTCACAAGGGACTAGCGGTAGCACAGATACGCAGTATTTT
>TRBV7-3|-|-|TRBJ2-5
CASSEGTFETQYF
TGTGCCAGCAGCGAAGGGACTTTTGAGACCCAGTACTTC
>TRBV7-9|-|-|TRBJ1-4
CASSFGGALNEKLFF
TGTGCCAGCAGCTTCGGAGGGGCCCTTAATGAAAAACTGTTTTTT
>TRBV21-1|-|-|TRBJ2-7
CASSTTTGISSYEQYF
TGTGCCAGCAGCACCACGACAGGGATTAGCTCCTACGAGCAGTACTTC
>TRBV7-8|-|once|TRBJ1-5
CASSLRGYSNQPQHF
TGTGCCAGCAGCTTACGGGGATATAGCAATCAGCCCCAGCATTTT
>TRBV7-2|-|-|TRBJ1-5
CASSSPGAARQPQHF
TGTGCCAGCAGCTCCCCTGGGGCAGCGCGCCAGCCCCAGCATTTT
>TRBV6-1|-|-|TRBJ2-7
CASSDNPQGFSEQYF
TGTGCCAGCAGTGATAACCCACAGGGCTTTTCCGAGCAGTACTTC